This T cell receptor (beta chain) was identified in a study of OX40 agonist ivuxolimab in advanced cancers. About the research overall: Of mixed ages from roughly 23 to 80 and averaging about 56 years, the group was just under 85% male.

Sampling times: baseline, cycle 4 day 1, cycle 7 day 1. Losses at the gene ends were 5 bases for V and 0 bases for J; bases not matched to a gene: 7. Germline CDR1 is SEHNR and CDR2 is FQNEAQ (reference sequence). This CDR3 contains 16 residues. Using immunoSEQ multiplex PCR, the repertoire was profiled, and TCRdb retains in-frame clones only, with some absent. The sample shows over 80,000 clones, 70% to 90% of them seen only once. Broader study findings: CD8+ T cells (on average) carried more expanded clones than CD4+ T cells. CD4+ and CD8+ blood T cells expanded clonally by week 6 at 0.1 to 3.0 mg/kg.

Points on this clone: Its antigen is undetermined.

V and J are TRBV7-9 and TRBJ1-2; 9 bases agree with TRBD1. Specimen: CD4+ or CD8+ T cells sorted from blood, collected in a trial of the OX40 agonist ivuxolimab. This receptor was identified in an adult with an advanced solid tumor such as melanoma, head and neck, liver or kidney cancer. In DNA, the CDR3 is TGTGCCAGCAGCCCTGCAAGGGACAGGGCTAACTATGGCTACACCTTC. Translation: CASSPARDRANYGYTF.